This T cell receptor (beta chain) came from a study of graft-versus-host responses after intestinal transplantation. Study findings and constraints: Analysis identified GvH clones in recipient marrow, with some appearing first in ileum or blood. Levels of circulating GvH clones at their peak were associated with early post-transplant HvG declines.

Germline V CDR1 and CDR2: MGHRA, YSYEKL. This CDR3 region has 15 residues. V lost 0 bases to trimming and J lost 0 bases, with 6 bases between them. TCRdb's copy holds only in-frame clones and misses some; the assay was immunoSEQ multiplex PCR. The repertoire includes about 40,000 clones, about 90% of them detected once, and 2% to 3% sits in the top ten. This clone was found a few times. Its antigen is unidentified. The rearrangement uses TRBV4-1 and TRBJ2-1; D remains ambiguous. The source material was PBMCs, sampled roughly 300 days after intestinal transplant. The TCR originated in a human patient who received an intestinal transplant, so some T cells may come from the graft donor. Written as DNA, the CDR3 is TGCGCCAGCAGCCAAGATCTAGTCTCCTACAATGAGCAGTTCTTC. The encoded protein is CASSQDLVSYNEQFF.